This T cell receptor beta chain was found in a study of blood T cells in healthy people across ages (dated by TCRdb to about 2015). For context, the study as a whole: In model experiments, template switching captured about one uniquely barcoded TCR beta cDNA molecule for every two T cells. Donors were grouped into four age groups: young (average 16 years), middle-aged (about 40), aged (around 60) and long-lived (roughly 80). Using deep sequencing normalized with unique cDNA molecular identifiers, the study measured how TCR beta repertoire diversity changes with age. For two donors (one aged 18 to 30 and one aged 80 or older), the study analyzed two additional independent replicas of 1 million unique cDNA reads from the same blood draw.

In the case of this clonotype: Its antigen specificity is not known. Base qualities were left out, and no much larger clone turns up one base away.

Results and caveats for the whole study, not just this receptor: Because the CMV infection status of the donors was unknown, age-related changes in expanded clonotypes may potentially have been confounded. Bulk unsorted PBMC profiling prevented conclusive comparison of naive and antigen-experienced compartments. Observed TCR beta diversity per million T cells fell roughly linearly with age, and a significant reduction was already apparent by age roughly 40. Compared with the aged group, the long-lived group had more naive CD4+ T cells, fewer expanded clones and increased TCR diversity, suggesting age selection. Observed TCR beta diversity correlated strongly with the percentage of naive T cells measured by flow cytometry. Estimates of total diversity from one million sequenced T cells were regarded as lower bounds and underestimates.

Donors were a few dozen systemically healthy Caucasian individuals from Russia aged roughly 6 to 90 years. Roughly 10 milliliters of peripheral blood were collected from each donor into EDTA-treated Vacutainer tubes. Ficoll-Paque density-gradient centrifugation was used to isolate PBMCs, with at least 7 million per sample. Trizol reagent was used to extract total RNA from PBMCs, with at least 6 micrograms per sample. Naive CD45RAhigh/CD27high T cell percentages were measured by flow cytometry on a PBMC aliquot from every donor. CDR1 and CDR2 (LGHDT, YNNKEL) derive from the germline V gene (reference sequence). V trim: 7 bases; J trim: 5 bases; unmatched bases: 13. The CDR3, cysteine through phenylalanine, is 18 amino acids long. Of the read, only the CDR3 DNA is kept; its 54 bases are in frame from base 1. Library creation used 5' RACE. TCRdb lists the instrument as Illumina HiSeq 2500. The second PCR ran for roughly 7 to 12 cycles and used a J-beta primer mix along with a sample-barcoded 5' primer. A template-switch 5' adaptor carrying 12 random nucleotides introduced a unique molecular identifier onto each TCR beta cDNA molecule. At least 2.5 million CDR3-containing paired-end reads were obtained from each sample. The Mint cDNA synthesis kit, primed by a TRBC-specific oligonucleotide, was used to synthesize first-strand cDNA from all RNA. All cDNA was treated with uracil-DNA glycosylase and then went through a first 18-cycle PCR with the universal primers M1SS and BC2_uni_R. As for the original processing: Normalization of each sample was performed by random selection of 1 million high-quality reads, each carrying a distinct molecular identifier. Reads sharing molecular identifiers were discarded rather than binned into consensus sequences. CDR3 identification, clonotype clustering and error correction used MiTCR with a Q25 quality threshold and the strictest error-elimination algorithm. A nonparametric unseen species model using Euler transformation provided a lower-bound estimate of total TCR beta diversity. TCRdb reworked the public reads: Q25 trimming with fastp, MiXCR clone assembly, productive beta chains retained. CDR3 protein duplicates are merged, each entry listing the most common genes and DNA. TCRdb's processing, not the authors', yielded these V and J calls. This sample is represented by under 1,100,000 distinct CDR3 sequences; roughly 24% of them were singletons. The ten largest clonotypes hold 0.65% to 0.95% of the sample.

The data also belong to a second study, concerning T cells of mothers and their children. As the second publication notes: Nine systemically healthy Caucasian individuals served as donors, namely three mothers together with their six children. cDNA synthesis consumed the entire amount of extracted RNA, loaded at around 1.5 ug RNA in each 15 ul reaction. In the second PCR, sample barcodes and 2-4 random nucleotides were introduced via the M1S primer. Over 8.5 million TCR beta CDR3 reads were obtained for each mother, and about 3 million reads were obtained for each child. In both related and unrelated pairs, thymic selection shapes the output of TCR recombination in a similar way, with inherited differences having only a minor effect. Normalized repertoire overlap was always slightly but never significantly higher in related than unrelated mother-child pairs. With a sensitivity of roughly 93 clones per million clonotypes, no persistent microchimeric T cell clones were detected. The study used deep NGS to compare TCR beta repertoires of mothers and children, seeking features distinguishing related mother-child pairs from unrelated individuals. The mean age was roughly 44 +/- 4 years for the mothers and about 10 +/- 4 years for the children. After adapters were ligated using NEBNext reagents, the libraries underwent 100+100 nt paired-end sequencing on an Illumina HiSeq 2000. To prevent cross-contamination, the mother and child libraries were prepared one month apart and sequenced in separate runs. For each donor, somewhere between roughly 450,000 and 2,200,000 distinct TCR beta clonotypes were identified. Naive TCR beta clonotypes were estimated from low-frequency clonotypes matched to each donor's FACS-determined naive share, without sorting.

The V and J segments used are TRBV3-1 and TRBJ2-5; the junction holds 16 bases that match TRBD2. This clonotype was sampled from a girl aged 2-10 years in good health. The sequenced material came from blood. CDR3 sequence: CASTVSGTSGGAYETQYF. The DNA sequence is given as TGTGCCAGCACAGTTTCCGGGACTAGCGGGGGGGCCTATGAGACCCAGTACTTC.